Listed below are T cell receptor beta chains from one sample, sequenced in a study of CD8 T cells in Susac syndrome. TCRdb analysed the immunoSEQ multiplex PCR reads with MiXCR anew, one entry per CDR3 protein. The data contain some 300,000 distinct CDR3 sequences, about 89% of them singletons. The sample was CD8+ T cells from PBMCs. The receptor source for this set is a human donor with multiple sclerosis. Each CDR3 is given with its conserved first and last residue. D genes are given only for firm matches. A clone size is listed for some rows: how often the clone was seen (once, few, many), or a class if it is expanded.

cdr3_length | clone_size | d_call | j_call | v_call | cdr3_nt | cdr3_aa
14 | - | - | TRBJ2-3 | TRBV7-9 | TGTGCCAGCAGCTTAGAAGGACGGAGGGACACGCAGTATTTT | CASSLEGRRDTQYF
15 | - | TRBD1 | TRBJ2-1 | TRBV6-1 | TGTGCCAGCAGTGAAACCGGGACAGGGGGAGCTGAGCAGTTCTTC | CASSETGTGGAEQFF
13 | - | - | TRBJ1-2 | TRBV9 | TGTGCCAGCAGCTCAACCGGTTCTCAGGGCTACACCTTC | CASSSTGSQGYTF
14 | - | - | TRBJ2-1 | TRBV4-3 | TGCGCCAGCAGCCAAGATCTAGCTTACAATGAGCAGTTCTTC | CASSQDLAYNEQFF
16 | - | - | TRBJ2-2 | TRBV7-9 | TGTGCCAGCAGCTTACTCGGGACACCTAACACCGGGGAGCTGTTTTTT | CASSLLGTPNTGELFF
13 | - | - | TRBJ2-2 | TRBV5-4 | TGTGCCAGCAGCTTGCGGGGTCCCGGGGAGCTGTTTTTT | CASSLRGPGELFF
15 | once | - | TRBJ2-2 | TRBV11-1 | TGTGCCAGCAGTTTTTCTGGACCTAACACCGGGGAGCTGTTTTTT | CASSFSGPNTGELFF
16 | - | - | TRBJ1-1 | TRBV4-2 | TGTGCCAGCAGCCAAGAAATCGGGCAGGAGAACACTGAAGCTTTCTTT | CASSQEIGQENTEAFF
15 | - | TRBD1 | TRBJ2-5 | TRBV3-1 | TGTGCCAGCAGCCTTTACGGACAGGTCCAAGAGACCCAGTACTTC | CASSLYGQVQETQYF
13 | - | - | TRBJ1-1 | TRBV7-8 | TGTGCCAGCACGAGGGTCCGAATCACTGAAGCTTTCTTT | CASTRVRITEAFF
14 | once | - | TRBJ1-2 | TRBV12-3/TRBV12-4 | TGTGCCAGCAGGGGGGACGTCGACTTCCATGGCTACACCTTC | CASRGDVDFHGYTF
15 | - | TRBD1 | TRBJ1-3 | TRBV19 | TGTGCCAGTAAAGGCGGGACAGACTCTGGAAACACCATATATTTT | CASKGGTDSGNTIYF
13 | - | TRBD1 | TRBJ1-1 | TRBV28 | TGTGCCAGCAGTTTTGAGGGGGCCACTGAAGCTTTCTTT | CASSFEGATEAFF
15 | - | - | TRBJ2-7 | TRBV9 | TGTGCCAGCAGCCCTTCTGGGAATTTCCTCTACGAGCAGTACTTC | CASSPSGNFLYEQYF
15 | - | - | TRBJ1-1 | TRBV6-1 | TGTGCCAGCAGTGAAGCCATAGACAGGAACACTGAAGCTTTCTTT | CASSEAIDRNTEAFF
15 | - | TRBD1 | TRBJ2-7 | TRBV4-3 | TGCGCCAGCAGCCAAGAACAGGGGGAGGCCTACGAGCAGTACTTC | CASSQEQGEAYEQYF
17 | once | TRBD2 | TRBJ2-2 | TRBV9 | TGTGCCAGCAGCCCCCACTCTAGCGGTGCGAACACCGGGGAGCTGTTTTTT | CASSPHSSGANTGELFF
14 | - | - | TRBJ2-1 | TRBV20-1 | TGCAGTGCTAGTAGGCGAGGGTTCTACAATGAGCAGTTCTTC | CSASRRGFYNEQFF
14 | - | - | TRBJ2-7 | TRBV12-3/TRBV12-4 | TGTGCCAGCAGTGGGGGGACCCTGAGCGGCGAGCAGTACTTC | CASSGGTLSGEQYF
13 | - | - | TRBJ1-4 | TRBV7-9 | TGTGCCAGCAGCTTCGCTACAGATTTGAGGCTGTTTTTT | CASSFATDLRLFF
16 | once | TRBD2 | TRBJ2-3 | TRBV9 | TGTGCCAGCAGCGGAGGACTAGCGGGAGTCTCGCATACGCAGTATTTT | CASSGGLAGVSHTQYF
14 | - | - | TRBJ2-1 | TRBV7-9 | TGTGCCAGCAGCTTAGAGGAGGGGCACAATGAGCAGTTCTTC | CASSLEEGHNEQFF
18 | - | TRBD2 | TRBJ2-1 | TRBV4-3 | TGCGCCAGCAGCCAAGATTTAGGGATAGCGGGAGGTGGAAATGAGCAGTTCTTC | CASSQDLGIAGGGNEQFF
16 | - | TRBD2 | TRBJ2-1 | TRBV29-1 | TGCAGCGTTGTGGGGAGCAGCGGGAGGGGCTACAATGAGCAGTTCTTC | CSVVGSSGRGYNEQFF
12 | - | - | TRBJ2-7 | TRBV2 | TGTGCCAGCAGTGAACTTACCTACGAGCAGTACTTC | CASSELTYEQYF
16 | - | - | TRBJ2-1 | TRBV4-3 | TGCGCCAGCAGCCAAGGGGCAGCAAGCTCCTACAATGAGCAGTTCTTC | CASSQGAASSYNEQFF
19 | - | TRBD2 | TRBJ2-7 | TRBV3-1 | TGTGCCAGCAGCCCCCAAGCGGGAGTGGGTTTCCCCCGGGCCTACGAGCAGTACTTC | CASSPQAGVGFPRAYEQYF
15 | - | - | TRBJ1-5 | TRBV19 | TGTGCCAGTAGTATTGGGACCAGGGGCAATCAGCCCCAGCATTTT | CASSIGTRGNQPQHF
13 | - | - | TRBJ1-1 | TRBV30 | TGTGCCTGGAGTCTTGGGACCAACACTGAAGCTTTCTTT | CAWSLGTNTEAFF
12 | once | - | TRBJ1-5 | TRBV19 | TGTGCCAGTGGCTCCCCAAATCAGCCCCAGCATTTT | CASGSPNQPQHF
14 | few | - | TRBJ2-7 | TRBV27 | TGTGCCAGCAGTCCTTCCCGGGCAGGTTACGAGCAGTACTTC | CASSPSRAGYEQYF
15 | - | - | TRBJ2-7 | TRBV28 | TGTGCCAGCAGTCCCCTGGGCGTTGCAATGGGCGAGCAGTACTTC | CASSPLGVAMGEQYF
15 | once | - | TRBJ2-1 | TRBV24-1 | TGTGCCACCAGTGATTTGGGGGTTGGCTACAATGAGCAGTTCTTC | CATSDLGVGYNEQFF
14 | - | - | TRBJ2-7 | TRBV20-1 | TGCAGTGCTAGATTAGGGCTAGATTACTACGAGCAGTACTTC | CSARLGLDYYEQYF
12 | - | TRBD1 | TRBJ2-7 | TRBV29-1 | TGCAGCGTTACCGGGACAGATTACGAGCAGTACTTC | CSVTGTDYEQYF
15 | - | - | TRBJ2-7 | TRBV7-6 | TGTGCCAGCAGCTCTGCGGCAGGGACACCCTACGAGCAGTACTTC | CASSSAAGTPYEQYF
14 | - | - | TRBJ2-3 | TRBV5-8 | TGTGCCAGCAGCTTGTGGCCAGGGACAGATACGCAGTATTTT | CASSLWPGTDTQYF
15 | - | - | TRBJ1-4 | TRBV4-1 | TGCGCCAGCAGCCCTGGGAGAGGGGGGACTGAAAAACTGTTTTTT | CASSPGRGGTEKLFF
14 | - | - | TRBJ2-3 | TRBV27 | TGTGCCAGCAGTTTAGAAGACAGCACAGATACGCAGTATTTT | CASSLEDSTDTQYF
17 | - | TRBD2 | TRBJ2-1 | TRBV6-1 | TGTGCCAGCAGTGAAGGGGTTGGAGCGGGGGGAAACAATGAGCAGTTCTTC | CASSEGVGAGGNNEQFF
14 | - | - | TRBJ2-2 | TRBV6-2/TRBV6-3 | TGTGCCAGCAGTTATCTGGAGAACACCGGGGAGCTGTTTTTT | CASSYLENTGELFF
16 | once | - | TRBJ1-4 | TRBV28 | TGTGCCAGCAGTCTCTTTTTAGCGTCAACTAATGAAAAACTGTTTTTT | CASSLFLASTNEKLFF
14 | - | - | TRBJ1-1 | TRBV27 | TGTGCCAGCAGTTTACAGGCAGCGGGCACTGAAGCTTTCTTT | CASSLQAAGTEAFF
17 | once | - | TRBJ2-2 | TRBV5-4 | TGTGCCAGCAGCTTCAGCAGCGGGCCCGCGAACACCGGGGAGCTGTTTTTT | CASSFSSGPANTGELFF
16 | - | TRBD2 | TRBJ2-3 | TRBV4-2 | TGTGCCAGCAGCCAACTACTAGCGGGAGAGGCAGATACGCAGTATTTT | CASSQLLAGEADTQYF
17 | - | - | TRBJ2-7 | TRBV19 | TGTGCCAGTAGTATACTTCCAGGGAAAGGCAGCCGTCTCGAGCAGTACTTC | CASSILPGKGSRLEQYF
17 | - | TRBD2 | TRBJ2-4 | TRBV20-1 | TGCAGTGCTAGAGATTCGGGCGGGAGGGCATCTAAAAACATTCAGTACTTC | CSARDSGGRASKNIQYF